This passage covers 14 T cell receptor beta chains from one sample sequenced in a study of control samples from healthy donors and cancer patients. Some clones are missing from TCRdb's copy, which holds only in-frame ones; the method was immunoSEQ multiplex PCR. The sample has 150,000 or so clones, roughly 94% seen once. Material: blood. The receptors originated from a man between 40 and 49 years old in good health.

The J gene is TRBJ1-1, the V gene TRBV6-6, with D possibly matching TRBD1 (6 bases). Trimming pared 5 bases from V and 5 bases from J, leaving 12 bases between. Germline V gene data show CDR1 as MNHNY and CDR2 as SVGAGI (reference sequence). The CDR3 is made up of 13 amino acids. The CDR3 nucleotides read TGTGCCAGCAGTCCGCGGGGGCGGACTGAAGCTTTCTTT. It specifies CASSPRGRTEAFF.

The chain has TRBV11-2 and TRBJ2-3; D not resolved. The V and J ends lost 3 bases and 4 bases respectively, with 5 bases between them. This CDR3 is built from 12 residues. Germline CDR1 is SGHAT and CDR2 is FQNNGV. The CDR3 sequence is CASSFTADTQYF. The DNA of the CDR3 is TGTGCCAGCAGCTTTACGGCAGATACGCAGTATTTT. Full variable domain (remainder filled in from reference TRBV11-2 and TRBJ2-3): EAGVAQSPRYKIIEKRQSVAFWCNPISGHATLYWYQQILGQGPKLLIQFQNNGVVDDSQLPKDRFSAERLKGVDSTLKIQPAKLEDSAVYLCASSFTADTQYFGPGTRLTVL.

The chain has TRBV5-1 and TRBJ1-4, with D unresolved. The V gene's germline CDR1 is SGHRS and CDR2 YFSETQ. This CDR3 is 14 amino acids long. V gave up 1 base and J gave up 2 bases, with 6 bases separating them. The CDR3, as DNA: TGCGCCAGCAGCTTGACAAATACTAATGAAAAACTGTTTTTT. It yields the protein CASSLTNTNEKLFF.

The chain couples TRBV19 to TRBJ2-3; D gene ambiguous. The CDR3 spans 14 residues. Germline V gene sequence: CDR1 LNHDA, CDR2 SQIVND (reference sequence). V lost 6 bases and J lost 0, with 10 bases in between. As DNA, the CDR3 is TGTGCCAGTAGACCCGCCCCGAGCACAGATACGCAGTATTTT. Translating it yields CASRPAPSTDTQYF.

This chain links TRBV6-5 with TRBJ1-2; possibly TRBD1 for D (5 bases). CDR1 is MNHEY and CDR2 is SVGAGI in the germline V gene. V was shortened by 7 bases and J by 7 bases, with 16 bases between the two germline ends. The CDR3 has 13 amino acids. CDR3 in DNA: TGTGCCAGCACGGGGCAGCCTGGGGGTGGCTACACCTTC. Amino acids: CASTGQPGGGYTF.

This clone was detected once. V gene TRBV24-1 combines with J gene TRBJ1-2, with 10 bases identical to TRBD1. The trim removed 3 bases at V and 4 bases at J, leaving 7 bases unmatched. The CDR3 extends over 16 amino acids. Germline CDR1 reads KGHDR; CDR2 reads SFDVKD. The CDR3 DNA reads TGTGCCACCAGTGATGGCGGGACAGGGGCAACCTATGGCTACACCTTC. Encoded protein: CATSDGGTGATYGYTF.

The rearrangement links TRBV5-1 to TRBJ2-1; D unclear. V was shortened by 5 bases and J by 8 bases, with 11 bases between the two germline ends. CDR1 and CDR2 from the germline V gene are SGHRS and YFSETQ. The CDR3 is 12 residues long. The DNA of the CDR3 is TGCGCCAGCAGGCTCGATCTGGATGAGCAGTTCTTC. Translating gives CASRLDLDEQFF. The whole variable domain, remainder taken from reference TRBV5-1 and TRBJ2-1, is KAGVTQTPRYLIKTRGQQVTLSCSPISGHRSVSWYQQTPGQGLQFLFEYFSETQRNKGNFPGRFSGRQFSNSRSEMNVSTLELGDSALYLCASRLDLDEQFFGPGTRLTVL.

The chain is built from TRBV6-4 and TRBJ1-2; TRBD1 is a possible D gene (6 bases). Germline V gene data show CDR1 as MRHNA and CDR2 as SNTAGT. V lost 6 bases, J lost 10 bases, and 18 bases lay in between. This CDR3 region has 13 residues. CDR3 residues: CASRPRDTGVYTF. CDR3 nucleotide sequence: TGTGCCAGCAGACCCCGGGACACCGGGGTCTACACCTTC.

The J gene is TRBJ1-5, the V gene TRBV10-2; tentatively, D is TRBD1 (6 bases). V lost 8 bases and J lost 7, with 15 bases in between. CDR3 length equals 13 residues. Germline assignment: CDR1 WSHSY and CDR2 SAAADI. In DNA form, the CDR3 reads TGCGCCAGCGAAGGGGGAGGGGACCAGCCCCAGCATTTT. This codes for CASEGGGDQPQHF.

The chain carries TRBV5-8 and TRBJ1-5, with D possibly being TRBD1 (5 bases). The V end lost 7 bases, the J end lost 5 bases, and 10 bases lay between the germline ends. CDR1 SGHTS and CDR2 YDEGEE come from the germline V gene. This CDR3 is built from 12 residues. CDR3 amino acids: CASGSGYQPQHF. The CDR3 region has the DNA TGTGCCAGCGGCTCAGGGTATCAGCCCCAGCATTTT. The full variable domain, completed using reference TRBV5-8 and TRBJ1-5, is EAGVTQSPTHLIKTRGQQATLRCSPISGHTSVYWYQQALGLGLQFLLWYDEGEERNRGNFPPRFSGRQFPNYSSELNVNALELEDSALYLCASGSGYQPQHFGDGTRLSIL.

The chain uses TRBV19 and TRBJ1-3; tentatively, D is TRBD1 (5 bases). CDR3 length: 15 residues. Germline V gives CDR1 LNHDA, CDR2 SQIVND (reference sequence). V dropped 4 bases and J dropped 0 bases, with 10 bases sitting between them. The CDR3 sequence: CASSRDGHSGNTIYF. CDR3 nucleotide sequence: TGTGCCAGTAGTAGGGACGGGCACTCTGGAAACACCATATATTTT.

The gene calls are TRBV2 and TRBJ2-1, with unresolved D. The CDR3 loop spans 15 amino acids. Germline V gene data show CDR1 as SNHLY and CDR2 as FYNNEI. V was shortened by 1 base and J by 2 bases, with 9 bases between the two germline ends. The CDR3 DNA is TGTGCCAGCAGTGAAGACCGCGGTACCTACAATGAGCAGTTCTTC. It codes for CASSEDRGTYNEQFF. Based on the CDR3 plus reference TRBV2 and TRBJ2-1, the full variable domain is EPEVTQTPSHQVTQMGQEVILRCVPISNHLYFYWYRQILGQKVEFLVSFYNNEISEKSEIFDDQFSVERPDGSNFTLKIRSTKLEDSAMYFCASSEDRGTYNEQFFGPGTRLTVL.

The CDR3 nucleotides are TGTGCCAGTAGTATACTTGCAACTAATGAAAAACTGTTTTTT. Protein product: CASSILATNEKLFF. This chain uses TRBV19 with TRBJ1-4; no clear D. This CDR3 is 14 amino acids long. Germline V gives CDR1 LNHDA, CDR2 SQIVND (reference sequence). The germline V and J ends were trimmed by 2 bases and 0 bases, with 4 bases remaining between them.

The rearrangement joins TRBV12-5 to TRBJ1-6, with TRBD1 as a possible D gene (5 bases). Trimming stripped 2 bases from V and 9 bases from J, with 11 bases between. The CDR3 sequence is 14 residues long. In germline, CDR1 is LGHNT, CDR2 FRNRAP. The CDR3, as DNA: TGTGCTAGTGGTTTGTTGCAGGGTGGTTCACCCCTCCACTTT. Translated: CASGLLQGGSPLHF.